This is a list of T cell receptor beta chains from one sample in a study of Ad26.COV2.S vaccination and SARS-CoV-2 variants. TCRdb's table, derived via immunoSEQ multiplex PCR, lists solely in-frame clones and lacks some. The table lists about 350,000 clones, about 91% of them singletons. Sequencing was performed on peripheral blood, taken after recovery from COVID-19. The receptors were sampled from a human donor who had recovered from COVID-19. Both conserved end residues are part of each CDR3.

V | CDR3
TRBV7-8 | CASSPGPNSPLHF
TRBV7-6 | CASSLARGLDQPQHF
TRBV12-3/TRBV12-4 | CASSVTKDSEAFF
TRBV20-1 | CSASRLAGYEQYF
TRBV18 | CASSPRGETQYF
TRBV5-1 | CASSQRAAVYNEQFF
TRBV27 | CASSTRFVSSQETQYF
TRBV12-2 | CASRSPHYGRYGYTF
TRBV14 | CASSQAWQGNNSPLHF
TRBV3-1/TRBV3-2 | CASSQTRGNSDNEQFF
TRBV14 | CASSQPGTGYNEQFF
TRBV6-6 | CASSPTSGYNEQFF
TRBV18 | CASSPMLKGATTEAFF
TRBV9 | CASSEQGALKETQYF
TRBV4-1 | CASSQQGRGVDTQYF
TRBV20-1 | CSASGDAVTEYEQYF
TRBV6-5 | CASSYSRSVPGELFF
TRBV23-1 | CASSQSPPDKVEEKLFF
TRBV5-1 | CASSSRPRETQYF
TRBV6-5 | CASFAGGSMDEQFF
TRBV11-2 | CASSLDPPSPLHF
TRBV4-1 | CASSQSGQGAQPQHF
TRBV11-2 | CASSPRGWGPQETQYF
TRBV9 | CASQKGATPDNEQFF
TRBV6-1 | CASSESQGNLYEQYF
TRBV24-1 | CAPGVRGGQGYTF
TRBV5-6 | CASSPRVPGSPLHF
TRBV24-1 | CATSRDRGTDTQYF
TRBV5-5 | CASSPRTGMNTEAFF
TRBV11-2 | CASSFWQISTDTQYF
TRBV5-1 | CASSLFISTDTQYF
TRBV9 | CASSVGAGGLETQYF
TRBV6-5 | CASKLGGAGYGYTF
TRBV25-1 | CASSLANQETQYF
TRBV9 | CASSWGGGSADTQYF
TRBV7-2 | CASSLSFERGPSYNEQFF
TRBV28 | CASNSGNNSPLHF
TRBV29-1 | CSVITGAETQYF
TRBV6-2/TRBV6-3 | CASSYRAGGYLRGYTF
TRBV6-6 | CASSYRRGEGNTIYF